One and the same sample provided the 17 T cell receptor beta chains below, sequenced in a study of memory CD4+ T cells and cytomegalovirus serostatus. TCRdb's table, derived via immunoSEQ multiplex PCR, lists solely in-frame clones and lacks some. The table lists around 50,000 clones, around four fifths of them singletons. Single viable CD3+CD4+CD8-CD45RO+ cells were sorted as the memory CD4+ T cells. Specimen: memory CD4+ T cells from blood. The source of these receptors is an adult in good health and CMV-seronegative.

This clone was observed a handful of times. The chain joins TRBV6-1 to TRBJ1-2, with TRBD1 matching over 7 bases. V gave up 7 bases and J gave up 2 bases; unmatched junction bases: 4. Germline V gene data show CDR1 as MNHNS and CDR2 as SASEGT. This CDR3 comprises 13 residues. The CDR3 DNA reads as TGTGCCAGCAATCGAGGGGGCAACTATGGCTACACCTTC. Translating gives CASNRGGNYGYTF.

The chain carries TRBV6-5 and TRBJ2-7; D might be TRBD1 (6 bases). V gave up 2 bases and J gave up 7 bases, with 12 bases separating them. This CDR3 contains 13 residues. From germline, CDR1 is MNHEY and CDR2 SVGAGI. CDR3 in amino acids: CASSYRERGEQYF. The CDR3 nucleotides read TGTGCCAGCAGTTACAGGGAAAGGGGGGAGCAGTACTTC.

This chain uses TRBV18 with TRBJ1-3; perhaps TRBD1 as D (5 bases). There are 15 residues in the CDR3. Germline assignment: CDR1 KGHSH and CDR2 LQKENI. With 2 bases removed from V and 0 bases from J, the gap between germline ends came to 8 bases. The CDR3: CASSPGGVSGNTIYF. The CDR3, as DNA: TGTGCCAGCTCACCAGGAGGGGTCTCTGGAAACACCATATATTTT.

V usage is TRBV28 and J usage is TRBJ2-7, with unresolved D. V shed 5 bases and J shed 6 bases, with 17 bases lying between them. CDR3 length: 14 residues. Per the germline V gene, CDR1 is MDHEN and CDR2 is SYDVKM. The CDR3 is CASSTTPIPSEQYF. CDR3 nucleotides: TGTGCCAGCAGTACTACACCCATACCGTCCGAGCAGTACTTC.

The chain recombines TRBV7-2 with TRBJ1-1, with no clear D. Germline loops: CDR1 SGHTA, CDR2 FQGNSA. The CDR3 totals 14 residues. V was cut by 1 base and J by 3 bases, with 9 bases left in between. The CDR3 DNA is TGTGCCAGCAGCTTAGGAGGGATTGACACTGAAGCTTTCTTT. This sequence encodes CASSLGGIDTEAFF.

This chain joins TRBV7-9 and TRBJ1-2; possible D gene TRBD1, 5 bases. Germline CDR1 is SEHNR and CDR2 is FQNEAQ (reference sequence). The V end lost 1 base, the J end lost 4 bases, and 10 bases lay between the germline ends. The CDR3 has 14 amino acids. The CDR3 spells CASSLEQASYGYTF. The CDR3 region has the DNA TGTGCCAGCAGCTTAGAACAGGCCAGCTATGGCTACACCTTC.

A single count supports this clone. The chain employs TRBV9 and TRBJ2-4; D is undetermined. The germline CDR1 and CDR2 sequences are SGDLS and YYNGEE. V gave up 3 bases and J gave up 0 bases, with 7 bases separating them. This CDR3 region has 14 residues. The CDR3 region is CASSDGLAKNIQYF. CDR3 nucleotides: TGTGCCAGCAGCGACGGATTAGCCAAAAACATTCAGTACTTC.

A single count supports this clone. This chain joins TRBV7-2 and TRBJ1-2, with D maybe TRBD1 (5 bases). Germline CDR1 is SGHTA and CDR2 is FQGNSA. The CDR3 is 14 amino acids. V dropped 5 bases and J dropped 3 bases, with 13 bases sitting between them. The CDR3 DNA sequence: TGTGCCAGCAGCACAAGCCCGGGGGACTATGGCTACACCTTC. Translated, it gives CASSTSPGDYGYTF. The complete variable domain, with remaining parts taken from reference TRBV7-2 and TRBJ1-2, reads GAGVSQSPSNKVTEKGKDVELRCDPISGHTALYWYRQSLGQGLEFLIYFQGNSAPDKSGLPSDRFSAERTGGSVSTLTIQRTQQEDSAVYLCASSTSPGDYGYTFGSGTRLTVV.

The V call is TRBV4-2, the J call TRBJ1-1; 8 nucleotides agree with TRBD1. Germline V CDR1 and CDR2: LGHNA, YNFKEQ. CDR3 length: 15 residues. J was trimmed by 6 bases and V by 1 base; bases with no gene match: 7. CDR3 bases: TGTGCCAGCAGCCAAGCGACAGGGGTGGCCGCTGAAGCTTTCTTT. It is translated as CASSQATGVAAEAFF.

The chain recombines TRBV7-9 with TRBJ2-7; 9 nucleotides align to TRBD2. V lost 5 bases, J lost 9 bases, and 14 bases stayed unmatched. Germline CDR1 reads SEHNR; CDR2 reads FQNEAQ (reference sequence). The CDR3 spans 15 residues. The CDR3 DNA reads TGTGCCAGCAGCCCCGGGAGTAGCGGGAGTGTCAGGCAGTACTTC. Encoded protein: CASSPGSSGSVRQYF.

Written as DNA, the CDR3 is TGCGCCAGCGAAAAAACTAGCGGGAGTTTGGGAAGCAATGAGCAGTTCTTC. It codes for CASEKTSGSLGSNEQFF. The J gene is TRBJ2-1, the V gene TRBV10-2; 11 nucleotides align to TRBD2. Germline V lookup: CDR1 WSHSY, CDR2 SAAADI. The CDR3 consists of 17 residues. Losses at the gene ends were 8 bases for V and 6 bases for J; bases not matched to a gene: 15.

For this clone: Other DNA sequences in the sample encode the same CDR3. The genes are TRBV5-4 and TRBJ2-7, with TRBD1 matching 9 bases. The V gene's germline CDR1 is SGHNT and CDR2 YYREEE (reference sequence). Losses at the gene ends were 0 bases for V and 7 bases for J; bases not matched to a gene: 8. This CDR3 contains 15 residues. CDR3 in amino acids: CASSLGGTGSYEQYF. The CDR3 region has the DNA TGTGCCAGCAGCTTGGGGGGGACAGGGTCATATGAGCAGTACTTC. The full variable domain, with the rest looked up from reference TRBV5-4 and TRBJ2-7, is ETGVTQSPTHLIKTRGQQVTLRCSSQSGHNTVSWYQQALGQGPQFIFQYYREEENGRGNFPPRFSGLQFPNYSSELNVNALELDDSALYLCASSLGGTGSYEQYFGPGTRLTVT.

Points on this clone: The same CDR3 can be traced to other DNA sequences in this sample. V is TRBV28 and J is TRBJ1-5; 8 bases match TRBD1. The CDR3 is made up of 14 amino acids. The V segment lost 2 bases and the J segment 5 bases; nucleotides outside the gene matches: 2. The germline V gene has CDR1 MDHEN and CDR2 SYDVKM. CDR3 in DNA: TGTGCCAGCAGTTTACCAGGGGGCCATCAGCCCCAGCATTTT. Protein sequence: CASSLPGGHQPQHF.

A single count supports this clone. Here the CDR3 reads CASSQVLRQGGYNQPQHF. The CDR3 DNA is TGCGCCAGCAGCCAAGTTCTCCGACAGGGAGGGTACAATCAGCCCCAGCATTTT. The chain couples TRBV4-1 to TRBJ1-5; 7 bases match TRBD1. Germline CDR1 reads MGHRA; CDR2 reads YSYEKL. This CDR3 is 18 amino acids long. Losses at the gene ends were 1 base for V and 3 bases for J; bases not matched to a gene: 12.

The CDR3 region is CASSLNRGPRSTEAFF. Here the CDR3 DNA reads TGTGCCAGCAGCTTAAACAGGGGGCCTCGGAGCACTGAAGCTTTCTTT. The rearrangement joins TRBV5-4 to TRBJ1-1; 9 nucleotides align to TRBD1. CDR1 SGHNT and CDR2 YYREEE come from the germline V gene (reference sequence). V lost 2 bases, J lost 4 bases, and 9 bases stayed unmatched. The CDR3 runs to 16 residues. The whole variable domain, filled in from reference TRBV5-4 and TRBJ1-1, reads ETGVTQSPTHLIKTRGQQVTLRCSSQSGHNTVSWYQQALGQGPQFIFQYYREEENGRGNFPPRFSGLQFPNYSSELNVNALELDDSALYLCASSLNRGPRSTEAFFGQGTRLTVV.

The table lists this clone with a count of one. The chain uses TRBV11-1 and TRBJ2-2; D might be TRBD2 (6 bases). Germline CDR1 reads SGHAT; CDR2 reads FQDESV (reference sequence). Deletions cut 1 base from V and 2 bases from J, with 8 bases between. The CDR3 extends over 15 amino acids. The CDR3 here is CASSLEDYNTGELFF. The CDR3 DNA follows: TGTGCCAGCAGCTTAGAGGACTATAACACCGGGGAGCTGTTTTTT.

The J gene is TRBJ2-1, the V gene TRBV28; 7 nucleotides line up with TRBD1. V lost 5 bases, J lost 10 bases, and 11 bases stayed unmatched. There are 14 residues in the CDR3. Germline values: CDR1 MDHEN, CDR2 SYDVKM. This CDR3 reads CASSRDRGLTEQFF. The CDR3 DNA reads TGTGCCAGCAGTCGGGACAGAGGACTGACAGAGCAGTTCTTC.